These T cell receptor beta chains were read from a single sample in a study of T cells in Graves' hyperthyroidism and ophthalmopathy. Each CDR3 protein gets one entry after TCRdb re-called the multiplex PCR reads with MiXCR. Altogether hundreds of thousands of distinct CDR3 sequences are present, about 15% being singletons, with the ten largest covering around 4%. The sequencing input was blood. The receptors originated from a woman aged 40 to 49 with Graves' ophthalmopathy. The CDR3 runs from the conserved cysteine through the conserved F or W. Each record gives: V gene, J gene, CDR3 protein.

V: TRBV24-1
J: TRBJ2-1
CDR3: CATSDLGSDEQFF

V: TRBV20-1
J: TRBJ2-7
CDR3: CSARDGGTGYYEQYF

V: TRBV2
J: TRBJ2-5
CDR3: CASSDSRATQYF

V: TRBV12-3/TRBV12-4
J: TRBJ2-4
CDR3: CASSFSGGKNIQYF

V: TRBV6-1
J: TRBJ2-7
CDR3: CASSEALTSGRSEQYF

V: TRBV19
J: TRBJ1-1
CDR3: CASKPYAGTGDAEAFF

V: TRBV28
J: TRBJ2-7
CDR3: CASLLAGGGYEQYF

V: TRBV28
J: TRBJ2-7
CDR3: CATRITGTGTREQYF

V: TRBV11-3
J: TRBJ1-1
CDR3: CASSSARDTEAFF

V: TRBV28
J: TRBJ2-3
CDR3: CASGPHGPDTQYF